One TCR beta chain is described in this entry. The data were produced by immunoSEQ multiplex PCR, yet TCRdb's version contains in-frame clones alone and is incomplete. Of some 110,000 clones listed, about 80% are singletons. The data derive from a study of blood T cell repertoires in COVID-19. Germline CDR1 and CDR2: KGHDR and SFDVKD. J lost 5 bases, V lost 4 bases, and 3 bases had no gene match. CDR3 size: 15 residues. This TCR was recovered from a man in his fifties or sixties with acute or convalescent COVID-19. The chain is built from TRBV24-1 and TRBJ2-2, with 10 nucleotides matching TRBD1. The source material was peripheral blood. The CDR3 region has the DNA TGTGCCACCAGTGAAGACAGGGGGCTGACCGGGGAGCTGTTTTTT. As protein: CATSEDRGLTGELFF.